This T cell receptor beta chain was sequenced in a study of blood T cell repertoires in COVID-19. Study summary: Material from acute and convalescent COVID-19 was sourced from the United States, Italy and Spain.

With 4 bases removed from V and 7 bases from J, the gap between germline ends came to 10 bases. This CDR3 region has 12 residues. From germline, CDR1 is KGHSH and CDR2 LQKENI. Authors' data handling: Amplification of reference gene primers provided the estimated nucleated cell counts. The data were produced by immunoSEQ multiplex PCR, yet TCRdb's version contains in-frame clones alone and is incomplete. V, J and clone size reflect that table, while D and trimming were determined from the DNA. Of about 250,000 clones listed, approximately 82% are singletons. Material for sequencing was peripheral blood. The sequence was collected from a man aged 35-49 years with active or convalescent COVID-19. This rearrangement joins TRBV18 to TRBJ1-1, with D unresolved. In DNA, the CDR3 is TGTGCCAGCTCACGGTCTGGAGGTGAAGCTTTCTTT. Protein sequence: CASSRSGGEAFF. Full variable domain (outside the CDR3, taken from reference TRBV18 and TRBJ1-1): NAGVMQNPRHLVRRRGQEARLRCSPMKGHSHVYWYRQLPEEGLKFMVYLQKENIIDESGMPKERFSAEFPKEGPSILRIQQVVRGDSAAYFCASSRSGGEAFFGQGTRLTVV.